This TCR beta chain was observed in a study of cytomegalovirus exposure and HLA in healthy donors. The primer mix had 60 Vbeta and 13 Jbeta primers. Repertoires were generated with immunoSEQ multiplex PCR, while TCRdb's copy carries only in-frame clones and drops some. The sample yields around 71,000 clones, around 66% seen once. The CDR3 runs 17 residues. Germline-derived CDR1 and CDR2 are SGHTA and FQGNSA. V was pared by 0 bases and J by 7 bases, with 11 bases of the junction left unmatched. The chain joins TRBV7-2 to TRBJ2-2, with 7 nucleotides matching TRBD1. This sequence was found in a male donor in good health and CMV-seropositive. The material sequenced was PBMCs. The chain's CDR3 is CASSLALRGRSHGELFF. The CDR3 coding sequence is TGTGCCAGCAGCTTAGCGTTGAGGGGGCGCAGTCACGGGGAGCTGTTTTTT.